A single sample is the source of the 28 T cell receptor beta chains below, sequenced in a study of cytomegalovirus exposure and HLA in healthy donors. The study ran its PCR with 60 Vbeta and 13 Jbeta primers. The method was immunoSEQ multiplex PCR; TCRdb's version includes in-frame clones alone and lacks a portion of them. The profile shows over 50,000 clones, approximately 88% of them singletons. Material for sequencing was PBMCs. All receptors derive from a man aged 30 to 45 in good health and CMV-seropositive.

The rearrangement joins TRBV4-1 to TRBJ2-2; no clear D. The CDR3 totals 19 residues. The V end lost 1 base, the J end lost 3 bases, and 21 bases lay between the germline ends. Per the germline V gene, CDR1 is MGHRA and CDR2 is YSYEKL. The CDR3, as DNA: TGCGCCAGCAGCCAAGGACCCATCCGGGTTCGGAATGACACCGGGGAGCTGTTTTTT. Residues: CASSQGPIRVRNDTGELFF.

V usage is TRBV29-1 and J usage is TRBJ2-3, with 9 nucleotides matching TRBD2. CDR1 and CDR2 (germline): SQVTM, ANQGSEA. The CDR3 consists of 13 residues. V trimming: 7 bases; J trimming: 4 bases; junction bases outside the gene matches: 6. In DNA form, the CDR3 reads TGCAGCGCCCTTCTAGCGGGATCAGATACGCAGTATTTT. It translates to CSALLAGSDTQYF.

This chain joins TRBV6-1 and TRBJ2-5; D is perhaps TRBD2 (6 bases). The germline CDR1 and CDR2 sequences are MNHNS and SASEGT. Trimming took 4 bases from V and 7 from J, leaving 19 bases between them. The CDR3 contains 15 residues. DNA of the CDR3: TGTGCCAGCAGTGTAGGGCCAGCGGGCGGAGGGACCCAGTACTTC. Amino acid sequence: CASSVGPAGGGTQYF.

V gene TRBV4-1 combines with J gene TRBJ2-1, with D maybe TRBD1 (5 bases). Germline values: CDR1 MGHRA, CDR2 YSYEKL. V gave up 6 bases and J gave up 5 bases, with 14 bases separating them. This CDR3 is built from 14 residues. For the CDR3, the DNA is TGCGCCAGCAGTCGACAGTTGGTTGACAATGAGCAGTTCTTC. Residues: CASSRQLVDNEQFF.

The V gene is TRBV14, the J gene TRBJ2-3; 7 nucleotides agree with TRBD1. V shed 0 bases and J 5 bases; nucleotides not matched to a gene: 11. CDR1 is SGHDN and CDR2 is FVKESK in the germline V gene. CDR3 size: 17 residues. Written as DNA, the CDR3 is TGTGCCAGCAGCCAAGATGGGCCAGGGGGTTTTGGAGATACGCAGTATTTT. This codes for CASSQDGPGGFGDTQYF.

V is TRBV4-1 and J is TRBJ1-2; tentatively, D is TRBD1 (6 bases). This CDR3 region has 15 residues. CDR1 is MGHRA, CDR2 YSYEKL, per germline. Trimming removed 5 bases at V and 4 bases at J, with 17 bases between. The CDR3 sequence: CASSAYQGLGYGYTF. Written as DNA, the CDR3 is TGCGCCAGCAGCGCCTATCAGGGGCTCGGCTATGGCTACACCTTC.

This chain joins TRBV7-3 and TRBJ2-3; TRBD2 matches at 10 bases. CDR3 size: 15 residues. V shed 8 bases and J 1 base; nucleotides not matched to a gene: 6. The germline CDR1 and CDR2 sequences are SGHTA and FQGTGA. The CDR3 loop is CASAPGTSGTDTQYF. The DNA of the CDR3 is TGTGCCAGCGCTCCCGGGACTAGCGGCACAGATACGCAGTATTTT.

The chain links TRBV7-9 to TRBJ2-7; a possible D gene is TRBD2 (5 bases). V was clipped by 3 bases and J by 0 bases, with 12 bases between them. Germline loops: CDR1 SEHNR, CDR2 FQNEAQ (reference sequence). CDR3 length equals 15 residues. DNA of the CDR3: TGTGCCAGCAGCTTTGACAAGGGAGACTCCTACGAGCAGTACTTC. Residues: CASSFDKGDSYEQYF.

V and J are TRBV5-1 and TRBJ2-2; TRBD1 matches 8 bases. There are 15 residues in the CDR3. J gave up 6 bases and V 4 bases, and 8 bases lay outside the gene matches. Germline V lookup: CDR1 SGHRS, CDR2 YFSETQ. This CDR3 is CASSPGQGEAGELFF. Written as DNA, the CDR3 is TGCGCCAGCAGCCCCGGACAGGGTGAGGCCGGGGAGCTGTTTTTT.

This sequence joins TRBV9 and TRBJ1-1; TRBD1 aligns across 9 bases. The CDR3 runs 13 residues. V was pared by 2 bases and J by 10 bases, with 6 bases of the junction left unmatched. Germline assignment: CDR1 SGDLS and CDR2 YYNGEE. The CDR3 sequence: CASSVGQGDLAFF. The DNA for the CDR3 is TGTGCCAGCAGCGTGGGACAGGGCGATTTAGCTTTCTTT.

CDR3 sequence reads: CSAPPGGPNTDTQYF. Written as DNA, the CDR3 is TGCAGCGCCCCCCCGGGAGGGCCCAACACAGATACGCAGTATTTT. The rearrangement links TRBV29-1 to TRBJ2-3; TRBD2 agrees at 8 bases. This CDR3 is built from 15 residues. CDR1 SQVTM and CDR2 ANQGSEA come from the germline V gene. Trimming took 7 bases from V and 2 from J; bases not matched to a gene: 11.

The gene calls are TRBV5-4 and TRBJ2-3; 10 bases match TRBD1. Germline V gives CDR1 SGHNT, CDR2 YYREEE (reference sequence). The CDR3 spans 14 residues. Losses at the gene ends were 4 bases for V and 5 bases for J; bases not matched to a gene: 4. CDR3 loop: CASSRQGARDTQYF. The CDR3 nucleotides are TGTGCCAGCAGCCGACAGGGGGCGAGAGATACGCAGTATTTT.

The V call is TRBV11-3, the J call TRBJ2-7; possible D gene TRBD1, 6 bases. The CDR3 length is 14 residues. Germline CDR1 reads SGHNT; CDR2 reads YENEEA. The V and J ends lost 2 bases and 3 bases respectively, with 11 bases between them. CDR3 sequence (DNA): TGTGCCAGCAGCTTACCGGACAGCTTCTACGAGCAGTACTTC. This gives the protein CASSLPDSFYEQYF.

The CDR3 spells CASSRGQGTRQPQHF. DNA for the CDR3: TGTGCCAGCAGCCGGGGACAGGGAACGAGACAGCCCCAGCATTTT. The chain combines TRBV28 with TRBJ1-5; TRBD1 agrees at 9 bases. CDR1 is MDHEN, CDR2 SYDVKM, per germline. V shed 6 bases and J 7 bases; nucleotides not matched to a gene: 10. The CDR3 has 15 amino acids.

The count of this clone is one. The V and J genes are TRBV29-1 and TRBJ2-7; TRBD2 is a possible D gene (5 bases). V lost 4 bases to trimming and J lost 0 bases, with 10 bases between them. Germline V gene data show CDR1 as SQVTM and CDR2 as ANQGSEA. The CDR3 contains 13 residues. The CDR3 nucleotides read TGCAGCGTTGCAGGAGGTAGCTCCTACGAGCAGTACTTC. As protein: CSVAGGSSYEQYF.

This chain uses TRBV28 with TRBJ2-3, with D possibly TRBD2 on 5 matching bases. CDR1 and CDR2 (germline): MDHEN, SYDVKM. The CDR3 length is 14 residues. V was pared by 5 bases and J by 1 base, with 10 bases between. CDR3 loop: CASSTRIGTDTQYF. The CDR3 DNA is TGTGCCAGCAGTACTAGGATCGGCACAGATACGCAGTATTTT.

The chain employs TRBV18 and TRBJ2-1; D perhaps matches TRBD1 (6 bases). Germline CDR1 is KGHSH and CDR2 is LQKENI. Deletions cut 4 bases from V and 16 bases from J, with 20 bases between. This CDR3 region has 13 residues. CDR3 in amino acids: CASSLVGGREPFF. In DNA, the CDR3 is TGTGCCAGCTCACTCGTAGGGGGACGTGAGCCTTTCTTC. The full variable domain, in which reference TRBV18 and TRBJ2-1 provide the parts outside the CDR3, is NAGVMQNPRHLVRRRGQEARLRCSPMKGHSHVYWYRQLPEEGLKFMVYLQKENIIDESGMPKERFSAEFPKEGPSILRIQQVVRGDSAAYFCASSLVGGREPFFGPGTRLTVL.

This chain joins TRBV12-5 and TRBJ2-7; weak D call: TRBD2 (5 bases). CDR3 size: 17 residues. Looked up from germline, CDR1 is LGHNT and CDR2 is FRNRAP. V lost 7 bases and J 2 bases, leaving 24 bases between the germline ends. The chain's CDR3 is CASVSVKAAKSAYEQYF. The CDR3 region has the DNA TGTGCTAGTGTCTCCGTTAAAGCGGCCAAGAGCGCCTACGAGCAGTACTTC.

CDR3 in DNA: TGTGCCAGCAGCACCCCCTTACCGCGGGATGGCTACGAGCAGTACTTC. It translates to CASSTPLPRDGYEQYF. The chain is built from TRBV7-9 and TRBJ2-7; D is perhaps TRBD2 (6 bases). The V end lost 5 bases, the J end lost 3 bases, and 20 bases lay between the germline ends. Per the germline V gene, CDR1 is SEHNR and CDR2 is FQNEAQ (reference sequence). The length of the CDR3 is 16 residues. The variable domain in full, with the rest retrieved from reference TRBV7-9 and TRBJ2-7, is DTGVSQNPRHKITKRGQNVTFRCDPISEHNRLYWYRQTLGQGPEFLTYFQNEAQLEKSRLLSDRFSAERPKGSFSTLEIQRTEQGDSAMYLCASSTPLPRDGYEQYFGPGTRLTVT.

The DNA of the CDR3 is TGTGCCAGCAGTTCTCCGGGAGGGGGAGAGACCCAGTACTTC. This gives the protein CASSSPGGGETQYF. This chain uses TRBV7-2 with TRBJ2-5, with 8 bases that match TRBD2. Germline V lookup: CDR1 SGHTA, CDR2 FQGNSA. V lost 6 bases and J lost 4; bases outside the gene matches: 7. The CDR3 contains 14 residues. The full variable domain, rest sourced from reference TRBV7-2 and TRBJ2-5, is GAGVSQSPSNKVTEKGKDVELRCDPISGHTALYWYRQSLGQGLEFLIYFQGNSAPDKSGLPSDRFSAERTGGSVSTLTIQRTQQEDSAVYLCASSSPGGGETQYFGPGTRLLVL.

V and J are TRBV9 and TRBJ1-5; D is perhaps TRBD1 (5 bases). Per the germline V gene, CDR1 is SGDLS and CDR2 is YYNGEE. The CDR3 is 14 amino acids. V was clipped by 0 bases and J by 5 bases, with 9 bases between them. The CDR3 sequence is CASSVGGGDQPQHF. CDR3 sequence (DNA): TGTGCCAGCAGCGTAGGAGGAGGGGATCAGCCCCAGCATTTT.

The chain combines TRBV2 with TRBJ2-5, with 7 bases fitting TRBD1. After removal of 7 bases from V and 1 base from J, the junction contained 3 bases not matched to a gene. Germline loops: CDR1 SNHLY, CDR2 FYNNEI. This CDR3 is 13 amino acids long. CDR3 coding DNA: TGTGCCAGCACCCGGGACAGCCAAGAGACCCAGTACTTC. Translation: CASTRDSQETQYF.

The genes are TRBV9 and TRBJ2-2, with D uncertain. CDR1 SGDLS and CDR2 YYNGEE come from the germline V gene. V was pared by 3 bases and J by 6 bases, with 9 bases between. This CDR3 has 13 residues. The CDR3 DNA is TGTGCCAGCAGCGCCGGTTCGGCCGGGGAGCTGTTTTTT. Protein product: CASSAGSAGELFF.

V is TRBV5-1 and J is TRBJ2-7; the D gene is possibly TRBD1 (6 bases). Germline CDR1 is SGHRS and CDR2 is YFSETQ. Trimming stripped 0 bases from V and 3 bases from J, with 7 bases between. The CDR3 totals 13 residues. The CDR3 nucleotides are TGCGCCAGCAGCTTGGGAGGGGGCTACGAGCAGTACTTC. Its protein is CASSLGGGYEQYF.

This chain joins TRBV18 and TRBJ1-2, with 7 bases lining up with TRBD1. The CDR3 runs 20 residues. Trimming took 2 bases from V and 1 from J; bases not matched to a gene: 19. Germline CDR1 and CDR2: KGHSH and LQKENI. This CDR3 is CASSPVGYRDREELNYGYTF. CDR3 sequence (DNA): TGTGCCAGCTCACCAGTCGGTTACCGGGACAGAGAAGAACTTAACTATGGCTACACCTTC.

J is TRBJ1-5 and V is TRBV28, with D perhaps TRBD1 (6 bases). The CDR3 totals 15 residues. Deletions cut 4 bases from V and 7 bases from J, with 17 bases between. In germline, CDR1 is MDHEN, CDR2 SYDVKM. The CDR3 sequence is CASSSYDRFEQPQHF. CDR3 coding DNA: TGTGCCAGCAGTTCATACGACAGGTTTGAGCAGCCCCAGCATTTT.

The CDR3 DNA sequence: TGTGCCAGCTCACCAGGACAGGGGGACTATGGCTACACCTTC. Residues: CASSPGQGDYGYTF. The J gene is TRBJ1-2, the V gene TRBV18; 10 positions agree with TRBD1. Germline trimming cut 2 bases from V and 3 bases from J; bases unmatched to any gene: 0. The CDR3 consists of 14 residues. Germline CDR1 reads KGHSH; CDR2 reads LQKENI. Complete variable domain (other parts from reference TRBV18 and TRBJ1-2): NAGVMQNPRHLVRRRGQEARLRCSPMKGHSHVYWYRQLPEEGLKFMVYLQKENIIDESGMPKERFSAEFPKEGPSILRIQQVVRGDSAAYFCASSPGQGDYGYTFGSGTRLTVV.

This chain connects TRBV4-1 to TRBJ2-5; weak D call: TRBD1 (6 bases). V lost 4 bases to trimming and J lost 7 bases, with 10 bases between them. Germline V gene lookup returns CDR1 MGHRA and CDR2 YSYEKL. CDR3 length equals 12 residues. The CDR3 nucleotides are TGCGCCAGCAGCCCCCTAGGGGGGACCCAGTACTTC. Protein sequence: CASSPLGGTQYF.